This T cell receptor beta chain was recovered during a study of identical twins. The study's findings and limits: Models underestimated out-of-frame TCR alpha sharing in monozygotic twins. Within cord blood, abundant beta clonotypes carried fewer insertions, but memory repertoires showed no such trend.

This clonotype was seen a few times. What it recognizes is unknown. This CDR3 is built from 13 residues. V was cut by 6 bases and J by 5 bases, with 14 bases left in between. Germline V gives CDR1 DFQATT, CDR2 SNEGSKA (reference sequence). TCRdb passed the 5' RACE reads through MiXCR, listing each CDR3 protein once. The top ten hold approximately 7% of the sample, which has 310,000 or so distinct CDR3 sequences, roughly 9.8% seen once. These data were likewise used in another study, on yellow fever vaccine responses in identical twins.

Sequences were obtained from CD8+ T cells sorted from blood. This sequence originates from a woman aged 18-29 years in good health. The chain employs TRBV20-1 and TRBJ2-1; a possible D gene is TRBD2 (6 bases). This CDR3 is CSARRTNDNEQFF. CDR3 nucleotides: TGCAGTGCCAGAAGGACTAATGACAATGAGCAGTTCTTC.